This T cell receptor beta chain was sequenced for a study of T cell repertoires in cytomegalovirus infection. Study information: Signatures in public TCR beta sequences pointed to both CMV infection and matching HLA type. Overall study findings and caveats: There were carriers of CMV plus the relevant HLA, and cumulative public TCR beta family frequency identified them. In two of eight donors, the top clonotype was HLA-C-restricted CMV-specific.

TCRdb fed the reads into MiXCR, producing one record per CDR3 protein. The sample yields about 600,000 distinct CDR3 sequences, 20% to 25% seen once. This clonotype has at least ten counts. Its matching antigen is unknown. Germline values: CDR1 SGHTA, CDR2 FQGNSA. The CDR3 has 15 residues. V was clipped by 5 bases and J by 0 bases, with 12 bases between them. This TCR was recovered from a human donor in good health (CMV status not recorded). Some clones in this sample may be carry-over from other donors' samples. This sequence joins TRBV7-2 and TRBJ2-3, with D unclear. Sequencing used CD8+ T cells from PBMCs. Written as DNA, the CDR3 is TGTGCCAGCAGCCTTACGCGGAGAAGCACAGATACGCAGTATTTT. This gives the protein CASSLTRRSTDTQYF.